These 20 T cell receptor beta chains were all obtained from the same sample, sequenced in a study of graft-versus-host responses after intestinal transplantation. Method: immunoSEQ multiplex PCR; TCRdb's copy keeps in-frame clones and lacks some. The repertoire includes roughly 25,000 clones, over 90% of them detected once, and around 0.54% sits in the top ten. The source material was PBMCs, sampled 18 days after transplant. The origin of the receptors is a human patient who received an intestinal transplant, so some T cells may come from the graft donor.

To note about this clone: The sample holds other DNA sequences that translate to the same CDR3. This sequence joins TRBV4-1 and TRBJ1-1; D gene ambiguous. The CDR3 is 13 amino acids. Trimming pared 1 base from V and 4 bases from J, leaving 7 bases between. CDR1 and CDR2 from the germline V gene are MGHRA and YSYEKL. Here the CDR3 reads CASSQVGGTEAFF. CDR3 bases: TGCGCCAGCAGCCAAGTTGGAGGCACTGAAGCTTTCTTT.

The chain combines TRBV5-1 with TRBJ2-1; TRBD2 matches at 10 bases. Germline lookup yields CDR1 SGHRS and CDR2 YFSETQ. CDR3 length: 17 residues. Trimming at V came to 4 bases and at J to 0 bases, leaving 7 bases not matched to a gene. CDR3 sequence reads: CASSPIAGGNSYNEQFF. The CDR3 nucleotides read TGCGCCAGCAGCCCTATAGCGGGGGGCAACTCCTACAATGAGCAGTTCTTC.

As concerns this clone: Different DNA sequences within this sample yield the same CDR3. The chain links TRBV6-5 to TRBJ2-7; 9 bases agree with TRBD2. Germline CDR1 MNHEY, CDR2 SVGAGI. Trimming cost V 4 bases and J 4 bases; bases outside gene matches: 11. This CDR3 is 16 amino acids long. CDR3 DNA: TGTGCCAGCAGTTCCTCAGTGAGACTAGCGGCATACGAGCAGTACTTC. Amino acid sequence: CASSSSVRLAAYEQYF.

This rearrangement joins TRBV29-1 to TRBJ2-7; D possibly uses TRBD1 or TRBD2 (6 bases each). The V end lost 7 bases, the J end lost 1 base, and 17 bases lay between the germline ends. CDR1 is SQVTM and CDR2 is ANQGSEA in the germline V gene. CDR3 size: 14 residues. The CDR3 DNA follows: TGCAGCGCTGCGGGACAACCTCTATCCTACGAGCAGTACTTC. This gives the protein CSAAGQPLSYEQYF.

Here the CDR3 reads CASSSQGAGTEAFF. CDR3 in DNA: TGTGCCAGCAGCTCCCAGGGGGCGGGCACTGAAGCTTTCTTT. The rearrangement joins TRBV7-9 to TRBJ1-1, with TRBD1 matching over 8 bases. V lost 4 bases and J lost 4; bases outside the gene matches: 5. The CDR3 runs 14 residues. CDR1 and CDR2 from the germline V gene are SEHNR and FQNEAQ (reference sequence).

The V call is TRBV2, the J call TRBJ2-1; 11 positions match TRBD2. The germline V gene has CDR1 SNHLY and CDR2 FYNNEI. CDR3 length: 13 amino acids. Here the CDR3 reads CATYIAGGNEQFF. DNA for the CDR3: TGTGCTACTTACATAGCGGGGGGGAATGAGCAGTTCTTC.

The chain has TRBV5-5 and TRBJ2-3; no clear D. Germline loops: CDR1 SGHKS, CDR2 YYEKEE (reference sequence). With 0 bases removed from V and 2 bases from J, the gap between germline ends came to 4 bases. The CDR3 extends over 13 amino acids. This CDR3 is CASSLEVTDTQYF. CDR3 bases: TGTGCCAGCAGCTTGGAAGTCACAGATACGCAGTATTTT.

This clone was picked up one time. The chain recombines TRBV19 with TRBJ2-5, with 8 bases identical to TRBD2. In germline, CDR1 is LNHDA, CDR2 SQIVND (reference sequence). There are 14 residues in the CDR3. The J segment lost 1 base and the V segment lost 10 bases, leaving 8 bases of the junction unmatched. In DNA form, the CDR3 reads TGTGCCACACGAATTGCGGGGGGCCAAGAGACCCAGTACTTC. It yields the protein CATRIAGGQETQYF.

This clone occurred once. This chain links TRBV2 with TRBJ1-4, with TRBD1 as a possible D gene (5 bases). This CDR3 is 14 amino acids long. Germline CDR1 reads SNHLY; CDR2 reads FYNNEI. Trimming took 6 bases from V and 4 from J, leaving 12 bases between them. The CDR3 nucleotides read TGTGCCAGCAGGGAGGGGACGGTTAATGAAAAACTGTTTTTT. Protein: CASREGTVNEKLFF.

The rearrangement links TRBV5-1 to TRBJ2-7; D remains ambiguous. Germline CDR1 and CDR2: SGHRS and YFSETQ. This CDR3 comprises 14 residues. V was clipped by 1 base and J by 3 bases, with 11 bases between them. The CDR3, as DNA: TGCGCCAGCAGCTTGAATCCGGACGGCTACGAGCAGTACTTC. Its protein product is CASSLNPDGYEQYF. The full variable domain, completed using reference TRBV5-1 and TRBJ2-7, is KAGVTQTPRYLIKTRGQQVTLSCSPISGHRSVSWYQQTPGQGLQFLFEYFSETQRNKGNFPGRFSGRQFSNSRSEMNVSTLELGDSALYLCASSLNPDGYEQYFGPGTRLTVT.

The rearrangement joins TRBV7-8 to TRBJ2-5, with D tentatively TRBD2 (6 bases). This CDR3 comprises 17 residues. Germline loops: CDR1 SGHVS, CDR2 FQNEAQ. Trimming removed 2 bases from V and 2 bases from J, with 18 bases in between. The CDR3 coding sequence is TGTGCCAGCAGCTTACCAGATCTCGCGGGGCTGCAAGAGACCCAGTACTTC. Encoded protein: CASSLPDLAGLQETQYF. Full variable domain (outside the CDR3, taken from reference TRBV7-8 and TRBJ2-5): GAGVSQSPRYKVAKRGQDVALRCDPISGHVSLFWYQQALGQGPEFLTYFQNEAQLDKSGLPSDRFFAERPEGSVSTLKIQRTQQEDSAVYLCASSLPDLAGLQETQYFGPGTRLLVL.

This chain links TRBV9 with TRBJ1-4; 9 bases are a match to TRBD1. This CDR3 comprises 13 residues. The germline CDR1 and CDR2 sequences are SGDLS and YYNGEE. V lost 3 bases and J lost 10; bases outside the gene matches: 4. The CDR3 loop is CASSAATGGKLFF. The CDR3 DNA is TGTGCCAGCAGCGCCGCGACAGGGGGAAAACTGTTTTTT.

V usage is TRBV9 and J usage is TRBJ2-1; 8 nucleotides line up with TRBD2. The germline V gene encodes CDR1 SGDLS and CDR2 YYNGEE. This CDR3 spans 17 amino acids. The junction had 12 bases not matched to a gene; V was cut back by 0 bases and J by 7 bases. DNA for the CDR3: TGTGCCAGCAGCGTAGACCCAGACGGGGGGGCGCTGAATGAGCAGTTCTTC. Amino acid sequence: CASSVDPDGGALNEQFF.

The sample holds one count of this clone. The CDR3 spells CASSLDGTGDRGYTF. In nucleotides, the CDR3 is TGTGCCAGCAGCTTAGACGGGACAGGTGATCGGGGCTACACCTTC. The genes are TRBV11-2 and TRBJ1-2; TRBD1 aligns across 8 bases. Germline values: CDR1 SGHAT, CDR2 FQNNGV. The CDR3 loop spans 15 amino acids. V dropped 0 bases and J dropped 8; count of bases not matched to a gene: 8.

The rearrangement joins TRBV5-1 to TRBJ2-5, with a possible D match to TRBD2 (7 bases). V was trimmed by 0 bases and J by 5 bases, leaving 17 bases between them. The CDR3 totals 16 residues. The germline V gene encodes CDR1 SGHRS and CDR2 YFSETQ. CDR3 DNA sequence: TGCGCCAGCAGCTTGGGAACGGGGGGCCCAGGGGAGACCCAGTACTTC. Amino acid sequence: CASSLGTGGPGETQYF.

This clone showed up just once. The chain uses TRBV5-4 and TRBJ1-2; D is possibly TRBD1 (5 bases). Trimming pared 4 bases from V and 4 bases from J, leaving 14 bases between. Germline CDR1 SGHNT, CDR2 YYREEE (reference sequence). CDR3 size: 14 residues. CDR3 coding DNA: TGTGCCAGCAGCGCGGGGAGGGGAGGCTATGGCTACACCTTC. This encodes CASSAGRGGYGYTF.

CDR3 in DNA: TGCAGCGTTGAAGGTATTCTAGATCGGGGGGAAGAGACCCAGTACTTC. Encoded protein: CSVEGILDRGEETQYF. V and J are TRBV29-1 and TRBJ2-5, with TRBD2 matching 7 bases. V shed 1 base, J shed 3 bases, and the junction held 11 bases outside the gene matches. Looked up from germline, CDR1 is SQVTM and CDR2 is ANQGSEA. The CDR3 totals 16 residues.

The V gene is TRBV5-6, the J gene TRBJ2-1; D remains unclear. The CDR3 totals 11 residues. Trimming stripped 3 bases from V and 6 bases from J, with 4 bases between. Germline assignment: CDR1 SGHDT and CDR2 YYEEEE. The CDR3 loop is CASSWSNEQFF. CDR3 nucleotide sequence: TGTGCCAGCAGCTGGAGCAATGAGCAGTTCTTC.

This clone was observed once. CDR3 sequence: CASSLPPGQGAGYTF. As DNA, the CDR3 is TGTGCCAGCAGCCTGCCTCCGGGACAGGGAGCCGGCTACACCTTC. The V and J genes are TRBV5-4 and TRBJ1-2; 9 bases line up with TRBD1. The CDR3 is 15 amino acids. V was pared by 4 bases and J by 8 bases, with 12 bases of the junction left unmatched. Germline V gene lookup returns CDR1 SGHNT and CDR2 YYREEE (reference sequence).

The chain employs TRBV30 and TRBJ1-2, with D possibly being TRBD1 (6 bases). V gave up 4 bases and J gave up 0 bases, with 15 bases separating them. The germline gives CDR1 GTSNPN, CDR2 SVGIG (reference sequence). The CDR3 totals 15 residues. CDR3 coding DNA: TGTGCCTGGACATTTAGGGGACACCCTAACTATGGCTACACCTTC. It yields the protein CAWTFRGHPNYGYTF.